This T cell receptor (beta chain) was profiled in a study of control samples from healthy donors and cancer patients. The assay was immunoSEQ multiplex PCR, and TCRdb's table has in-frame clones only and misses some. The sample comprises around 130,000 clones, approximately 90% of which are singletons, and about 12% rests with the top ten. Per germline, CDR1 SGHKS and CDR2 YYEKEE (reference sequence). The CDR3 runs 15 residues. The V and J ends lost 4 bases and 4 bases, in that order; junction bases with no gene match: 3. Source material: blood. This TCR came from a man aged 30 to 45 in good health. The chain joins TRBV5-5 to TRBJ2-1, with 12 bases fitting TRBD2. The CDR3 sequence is CASSTGLAGYNEQFF. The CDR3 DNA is TGTGCCAGCAGCACGGGACTAGCGGGTTACAATGAGCAGTTCTTC.